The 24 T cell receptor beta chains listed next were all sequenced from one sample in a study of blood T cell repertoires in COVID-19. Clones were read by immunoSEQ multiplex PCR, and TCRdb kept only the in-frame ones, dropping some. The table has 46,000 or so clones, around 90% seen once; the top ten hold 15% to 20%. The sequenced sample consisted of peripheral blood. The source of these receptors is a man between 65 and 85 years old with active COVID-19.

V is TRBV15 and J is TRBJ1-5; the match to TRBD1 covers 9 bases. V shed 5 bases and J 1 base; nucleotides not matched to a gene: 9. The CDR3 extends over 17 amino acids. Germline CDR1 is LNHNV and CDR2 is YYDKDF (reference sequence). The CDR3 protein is CATSRSTGGLSNQPQHF. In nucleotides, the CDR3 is TGTGCCACCAGCCGCTCAACAGGGGGCTTGAGCAATCAGCCCCAGCATTTT.

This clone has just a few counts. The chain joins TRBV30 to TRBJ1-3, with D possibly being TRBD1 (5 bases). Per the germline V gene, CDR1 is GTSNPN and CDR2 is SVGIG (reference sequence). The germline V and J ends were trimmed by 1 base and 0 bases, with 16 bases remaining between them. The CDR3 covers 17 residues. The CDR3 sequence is CAWSAGHRLSSGNTIYF. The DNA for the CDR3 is TGTGCCTGGAGTGCTGGACACCGACTGAGCTCTGGAAACACCATATATTTT.

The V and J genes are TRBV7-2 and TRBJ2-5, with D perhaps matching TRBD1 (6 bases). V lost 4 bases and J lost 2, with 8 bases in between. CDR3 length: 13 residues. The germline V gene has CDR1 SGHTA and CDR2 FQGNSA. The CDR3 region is CASSYGQQETQYF. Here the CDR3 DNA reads TGTGCCAGCAGCTACGGACAGCAAGAGACCCAGTACTTC.

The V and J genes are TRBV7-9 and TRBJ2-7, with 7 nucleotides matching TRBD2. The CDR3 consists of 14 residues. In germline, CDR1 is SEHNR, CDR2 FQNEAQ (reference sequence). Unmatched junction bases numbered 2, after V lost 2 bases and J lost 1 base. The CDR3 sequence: CASSLTGGSYEQYF. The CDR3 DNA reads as TGTGCCAGCAGCTTAACCGGGGGGTCCTACGAGCAGTACTTC.

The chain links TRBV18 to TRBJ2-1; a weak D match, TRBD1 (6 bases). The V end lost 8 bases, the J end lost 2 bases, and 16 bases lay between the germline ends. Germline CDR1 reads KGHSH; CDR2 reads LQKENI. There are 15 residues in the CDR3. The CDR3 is CASHPRDTAYNEQFF. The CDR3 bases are TGTGCCAGCCACCCCCGGGACACTGCCTACAATGAGCAGTTCTTC.

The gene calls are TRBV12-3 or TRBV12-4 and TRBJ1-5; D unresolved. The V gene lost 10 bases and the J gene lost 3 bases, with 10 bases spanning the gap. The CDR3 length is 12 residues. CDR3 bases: TGTGCCACCTCTCAGGCCAATCAGCCCCAGCATTTT. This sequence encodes CATSQANQPQHF.

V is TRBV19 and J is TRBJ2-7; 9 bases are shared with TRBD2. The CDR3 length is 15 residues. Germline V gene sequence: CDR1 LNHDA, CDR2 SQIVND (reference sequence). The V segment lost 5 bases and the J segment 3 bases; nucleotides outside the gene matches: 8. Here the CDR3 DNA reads TGTGCCAGTAGTCGGGGACTAGCCCCAGGCTACGAGCAGTACTTC. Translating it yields CASSRGLAPGYEQYF. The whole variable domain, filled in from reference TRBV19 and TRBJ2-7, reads DGGITQSPKYLFRKEGQNVTLSCEQNLNHDAMYWYRQDPGQGLRLIYYSQIVNDFQKGDIAEGYSVSREKKESFPLTVTSAQKNPTAFYLCASSRGLAPGYEQYFGPGTRLTVT.

The CDR3 nucleotides read TGTGCCAGCAGTTTTTTGGGGGCCGGTCGGAACACTGAAGCTTTCTTT. It encodes CASSFLGAGRNTEAFF. V gene TRBV6-2 or TRBV6-3 combines with J gene TRBJ1-1, with a possible D match to TRBD1 (6 bases). CDR1 and CDR2 (germline): MNHEY, SVGEGT. This CDR3 region has 16 residues. Trimming took 4 bases from V and 1 from J, leaving 16 bases between them.

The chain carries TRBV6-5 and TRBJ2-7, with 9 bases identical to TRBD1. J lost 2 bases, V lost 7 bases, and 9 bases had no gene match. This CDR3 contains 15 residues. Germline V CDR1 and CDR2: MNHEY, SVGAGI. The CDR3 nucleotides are TGTGCCAGCACCGCTCCGGGACAGGGTGCCTACGAGCAGTACTTC. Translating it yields CASTAPGQGAYEQYF.

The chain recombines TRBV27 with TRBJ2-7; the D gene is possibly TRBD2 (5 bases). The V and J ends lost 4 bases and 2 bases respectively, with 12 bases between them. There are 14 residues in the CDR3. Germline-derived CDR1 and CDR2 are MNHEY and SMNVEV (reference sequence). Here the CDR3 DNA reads TGTGCCAGCAGTTCCGCAGTGAGGGCCTACGAGCAGTACTTC. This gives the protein CASSSAVRAYEQYF.

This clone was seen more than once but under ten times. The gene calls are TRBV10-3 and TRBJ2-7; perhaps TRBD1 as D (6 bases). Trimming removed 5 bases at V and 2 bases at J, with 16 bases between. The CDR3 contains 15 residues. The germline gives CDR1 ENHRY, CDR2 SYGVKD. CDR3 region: CAISSAGQSAYEQYF. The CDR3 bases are TGTGCCATCAGTTCAGCAGGACAGAGTGCCTACGAGCAGTACTTC.

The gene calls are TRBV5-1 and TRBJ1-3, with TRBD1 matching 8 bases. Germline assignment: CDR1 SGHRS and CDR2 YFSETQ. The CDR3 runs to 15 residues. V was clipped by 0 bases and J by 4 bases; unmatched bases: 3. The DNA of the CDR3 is TGCGCCAGCAGCTTGGGATGGACAGGGGGAAACACCATATATTTT. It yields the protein CASSLGWTGGNTIYF.

The CDR3 sequence: CASSPVAGRNTGELFF. CDR3 nucleotides: TGTGCCAGCTCACCAGTAGCGGGGAGGAACACCGGGGAGCTGTTTTTT. The chain is built from TRBV18 and TRBJ2-2; 8 nucleotides match TRBD2. Germline CDR1 is KGHSH and CDR2 is LQKENI. The J segment lost 1 base and the V segment lost 2 bases, leaving 3 bases of the junction unmatched. The CDR3 has 16 residues.

The CDR3 sequence: CASSEGGHSGANVLTF. CDR3 coding DNA: TGTGCCAGCAGTGAGGGAGGCCACTCTGGGGCCAACGTCCTGACTTTC. V gene TRBV6-1 combines with J gene TRBJ2-6; D is possibly TRBD2 (6 bases). CDR1 MNHNS and CDR2 SASEGT come from the germline V gene. CDR3 length equals 16 residues. Trimming pared 3 bases from V and 0 bases from J, leaving 9 bases between.

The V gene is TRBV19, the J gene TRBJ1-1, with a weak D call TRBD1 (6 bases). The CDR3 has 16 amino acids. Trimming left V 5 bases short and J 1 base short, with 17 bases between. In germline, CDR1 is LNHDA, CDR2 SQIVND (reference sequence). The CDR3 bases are TGTGCCAGTAGTGCCACCCTCGGGACACCGAACACTGAAGCTTTCTTT. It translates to CASSATLGTPNTEAFF.

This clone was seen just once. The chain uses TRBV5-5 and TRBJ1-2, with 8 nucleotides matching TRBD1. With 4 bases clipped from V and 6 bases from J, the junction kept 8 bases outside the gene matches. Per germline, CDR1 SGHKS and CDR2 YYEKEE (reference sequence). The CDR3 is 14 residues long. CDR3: CASSPQGAGNGYTF. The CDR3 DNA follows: TGTGCCAGCAGCCCCCAGGGGGCAGGCAATGGCTACACCTTC.

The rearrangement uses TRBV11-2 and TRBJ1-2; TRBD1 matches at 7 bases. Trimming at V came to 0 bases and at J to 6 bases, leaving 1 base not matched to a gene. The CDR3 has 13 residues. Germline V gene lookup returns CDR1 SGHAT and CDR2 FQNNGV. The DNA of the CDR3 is TGTGCCAGCAGCTTAGAACAGGGGAATGGCTACACCTTC. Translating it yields CASSLEQGNGYTF.

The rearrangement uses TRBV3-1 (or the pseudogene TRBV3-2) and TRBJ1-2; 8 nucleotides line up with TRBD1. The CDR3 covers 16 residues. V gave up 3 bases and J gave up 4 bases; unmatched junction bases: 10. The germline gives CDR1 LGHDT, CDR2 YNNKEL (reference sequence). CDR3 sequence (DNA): TGTGCCAGCAGCCATTCCGGGACAGGACTACTCTATGGCTACACCTTC. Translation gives CASSHSGTGLLYGYTF.

The CDR3 is CASVRRTSGSYYNEQFF. CDR3 sequence (DNA): TGTGCCAGCGTCCGAAGGACTAGCGGGAGTTATTACAATGAGCAGTTCTTC. V gene TRBV28 combines with J gene TRBJ2-1, with 13 nucleotides matching TRBD2. J gave up 4 bases and V 8 bases, and 11 bases lay outside the gene matches. The CDR3 contains 17 residues. Germline CDR1 reads MDHEN; CDR2 reads SYDVKM.

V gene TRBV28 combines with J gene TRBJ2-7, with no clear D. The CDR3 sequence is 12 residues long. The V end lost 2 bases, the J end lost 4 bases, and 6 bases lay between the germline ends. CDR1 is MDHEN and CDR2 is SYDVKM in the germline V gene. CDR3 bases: TGTGCCAGCAGTTTAGGGCAGTACGAGCAGTACTTC. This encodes CASSLGQYEQYF.

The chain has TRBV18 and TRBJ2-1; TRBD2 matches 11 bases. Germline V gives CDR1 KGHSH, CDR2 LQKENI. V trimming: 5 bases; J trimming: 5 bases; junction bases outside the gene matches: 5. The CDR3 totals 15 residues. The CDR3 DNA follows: TGTGCCAGCTCAAAACTAGCGGGAGTGAACAATGAGCAGTTCTTC. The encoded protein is CASSKLAGVNNEQFF. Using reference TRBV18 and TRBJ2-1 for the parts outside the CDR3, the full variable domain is NAGVMQNPRHLVRRRGQEARLRCSPMKGHSHVYWYRQLPEEGLKFMVYLQKENIIDESGMPKERFSAEFPKEGPSILRIQQVVRGDSAAYFCASSKLAGVNNEQFFGPGTRLTVL.

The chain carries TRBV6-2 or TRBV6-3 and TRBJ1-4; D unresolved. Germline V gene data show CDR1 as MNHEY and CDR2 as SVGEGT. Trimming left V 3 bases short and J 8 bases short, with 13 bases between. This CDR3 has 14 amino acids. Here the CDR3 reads CASSYGRVGEKLFF. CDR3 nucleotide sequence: TGTGCCAGCAGTTATGGGAGGGTCGGAGAAAAACTGTTTTTT.

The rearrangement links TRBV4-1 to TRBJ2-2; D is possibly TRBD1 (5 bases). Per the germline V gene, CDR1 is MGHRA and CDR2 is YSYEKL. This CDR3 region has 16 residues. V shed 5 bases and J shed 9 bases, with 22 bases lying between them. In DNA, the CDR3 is TGCGCCAGCAGCGACGTCGTAGGGGTCAGATCTTGGGAGCTGTTTTTT. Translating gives CASSDVVGVRSWELFF.

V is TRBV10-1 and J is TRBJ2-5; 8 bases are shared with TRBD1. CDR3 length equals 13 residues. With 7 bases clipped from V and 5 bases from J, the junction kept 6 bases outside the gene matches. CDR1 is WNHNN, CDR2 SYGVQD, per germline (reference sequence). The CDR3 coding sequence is TGCGCCAGCATGGACAGGGCGGAGGAGACCCAGTACTTC. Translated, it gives CASMDRAEETQYF.